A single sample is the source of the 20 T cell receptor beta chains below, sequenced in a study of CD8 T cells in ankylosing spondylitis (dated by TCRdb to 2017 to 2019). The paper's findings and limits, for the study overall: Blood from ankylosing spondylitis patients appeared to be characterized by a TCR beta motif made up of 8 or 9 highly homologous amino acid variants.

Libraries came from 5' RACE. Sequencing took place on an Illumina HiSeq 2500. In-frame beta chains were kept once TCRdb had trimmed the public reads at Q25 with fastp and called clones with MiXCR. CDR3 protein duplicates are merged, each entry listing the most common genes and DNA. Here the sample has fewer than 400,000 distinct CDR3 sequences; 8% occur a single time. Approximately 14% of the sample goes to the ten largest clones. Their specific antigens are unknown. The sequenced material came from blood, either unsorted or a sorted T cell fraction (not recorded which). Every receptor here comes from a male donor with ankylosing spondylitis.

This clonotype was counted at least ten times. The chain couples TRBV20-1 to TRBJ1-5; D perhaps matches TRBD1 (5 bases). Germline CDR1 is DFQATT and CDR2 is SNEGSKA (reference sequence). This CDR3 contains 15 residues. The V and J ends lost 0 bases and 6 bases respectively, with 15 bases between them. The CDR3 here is CSARDSWTGGQPQHF. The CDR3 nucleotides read TGCAGTGCTAGAGATTCTTGGACCGGGGGTCAGCCCCAGCATTTT.

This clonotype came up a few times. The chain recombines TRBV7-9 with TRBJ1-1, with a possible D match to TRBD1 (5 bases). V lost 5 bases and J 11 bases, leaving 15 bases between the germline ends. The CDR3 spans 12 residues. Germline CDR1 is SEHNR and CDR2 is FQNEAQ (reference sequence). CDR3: CASSKVQGWAFF. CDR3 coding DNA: TGTGCCAGCAGCAAAGTCCAGGGATGGGCTTTCTTT.

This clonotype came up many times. The CDR3 coding sequence is TGCGCCAGCAGCCAAGATGGGTGGAGGGAAGCTTTCTTT. It translates to CASSQDGWREAFF. This chain joins TRBV4-1 and TRBJ1-1; D is unclear. This CDR3 has 13 amino acids. Trimming cost V 0 bases and J 8 bases, with 10 bases left between them. Per the germline V gene, CDR1 is MGHRA and CDR2 is YSYEKL.

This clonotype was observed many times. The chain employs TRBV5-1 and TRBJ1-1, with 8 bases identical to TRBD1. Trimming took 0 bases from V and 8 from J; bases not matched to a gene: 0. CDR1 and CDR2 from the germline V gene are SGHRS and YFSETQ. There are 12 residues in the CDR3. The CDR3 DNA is TGCGCCAGCAGCTTGGGACAGGGGGAAGCTTTCTTT. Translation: CASSLGQGEAFF.

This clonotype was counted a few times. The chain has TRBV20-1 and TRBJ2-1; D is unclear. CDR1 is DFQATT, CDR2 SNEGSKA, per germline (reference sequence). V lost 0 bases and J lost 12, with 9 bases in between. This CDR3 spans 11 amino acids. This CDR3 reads CSAREKRTQFF. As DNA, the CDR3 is TGCAGTGCTAGAGAGAAAAGGACGCAGTTCTTC.

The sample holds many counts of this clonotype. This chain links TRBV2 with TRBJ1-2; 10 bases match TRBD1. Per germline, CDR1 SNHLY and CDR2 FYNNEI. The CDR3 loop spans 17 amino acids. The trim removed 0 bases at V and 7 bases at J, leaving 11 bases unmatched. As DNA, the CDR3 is TGTGCCAGCAGTGAAGCGCTGGGGAGACAGGGGGCCCTTGGCTACACCTTC. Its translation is CASSEALGRQGALGYTF.

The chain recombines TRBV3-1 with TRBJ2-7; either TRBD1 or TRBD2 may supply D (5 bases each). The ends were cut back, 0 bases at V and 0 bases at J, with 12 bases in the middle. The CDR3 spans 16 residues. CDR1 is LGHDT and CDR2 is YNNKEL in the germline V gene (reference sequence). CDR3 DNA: TGTGCCAGCAGCCAAGATACCGGGGCGAGCTCCTACGAGCAGTACTTC. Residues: CASSQDTGASSYEQYF.

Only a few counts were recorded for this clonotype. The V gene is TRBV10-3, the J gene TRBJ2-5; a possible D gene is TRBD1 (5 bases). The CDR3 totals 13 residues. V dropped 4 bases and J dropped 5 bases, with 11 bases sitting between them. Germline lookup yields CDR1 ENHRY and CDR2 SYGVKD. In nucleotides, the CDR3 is TGTGCCATCAGTGGACAGATGTTGGAGACCCAGTACTTC. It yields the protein CAISGQMLETQYF.

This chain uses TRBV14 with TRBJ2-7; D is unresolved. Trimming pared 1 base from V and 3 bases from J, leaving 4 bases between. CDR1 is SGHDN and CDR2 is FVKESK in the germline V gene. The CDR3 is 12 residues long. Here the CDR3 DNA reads TGTGCCAGCAGCCAAGCCCACTACGAGCAGTACTTC. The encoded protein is CASSQAHYEQYF.

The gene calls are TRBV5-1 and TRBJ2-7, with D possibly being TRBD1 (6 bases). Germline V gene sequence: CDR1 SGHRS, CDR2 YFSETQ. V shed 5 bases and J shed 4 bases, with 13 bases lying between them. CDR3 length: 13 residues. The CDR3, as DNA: TGCGCCAGCAGTCCGGGACATGGGTACGAGCAGTACTTC. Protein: CASSPGHGYEQYF.

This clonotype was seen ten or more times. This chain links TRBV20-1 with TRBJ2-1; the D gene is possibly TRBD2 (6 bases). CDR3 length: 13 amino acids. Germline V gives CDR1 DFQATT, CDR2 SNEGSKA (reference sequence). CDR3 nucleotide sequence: TGCAGGCCCAGGAAGGGAGGTTACAATGAGCAGTTCTTC. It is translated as CRPRKGGYNEQFF.

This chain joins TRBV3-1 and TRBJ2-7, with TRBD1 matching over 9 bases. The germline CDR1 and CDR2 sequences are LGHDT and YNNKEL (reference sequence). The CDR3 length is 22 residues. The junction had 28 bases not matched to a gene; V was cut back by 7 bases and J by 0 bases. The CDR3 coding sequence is TGTGCCAGCACCCAGCATTCTACGGCCGGGACAGGGTTCCTGCGGGACTCCTACGAGCAGTACTTC. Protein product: CASTQHSTAGTGFLRDSYEQYF.

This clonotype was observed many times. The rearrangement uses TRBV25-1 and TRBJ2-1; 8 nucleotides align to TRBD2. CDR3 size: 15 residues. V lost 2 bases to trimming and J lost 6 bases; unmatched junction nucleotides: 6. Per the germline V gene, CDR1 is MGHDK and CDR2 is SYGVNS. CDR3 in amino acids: CASSERRLAINEQFF. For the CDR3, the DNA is TGTGCCAGCAGTGAACGGAGACTAGCGATCAATGAGCAGTTCTTC.

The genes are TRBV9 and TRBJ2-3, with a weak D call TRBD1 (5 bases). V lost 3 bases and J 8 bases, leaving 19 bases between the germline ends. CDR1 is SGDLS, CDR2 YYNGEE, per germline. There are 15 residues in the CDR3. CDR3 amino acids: CASSADGRKQGTQYF. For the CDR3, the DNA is TGTGCCAGCAGCGCCGATGGCAGGAAGCAGGGTACGCAGTATTTT.

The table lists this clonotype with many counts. The DNA for the CDR3 is TGCGCCAGCAGCCAGCCCGGGACAGGGTCCTACGAGCAGTACTTC. It yields the protein CASSQPGTGSYEQYF. V usage is TRBV4-1 and J usage is TRBJ2-7, with 9 bases that match TRBD1. This CDR3 has 15 residues. V lost 3 bases and J lost 1; bases outside the gene matches: 4. The germline V gene has CDR1 MGHRA and CDR2 YSYEKL.

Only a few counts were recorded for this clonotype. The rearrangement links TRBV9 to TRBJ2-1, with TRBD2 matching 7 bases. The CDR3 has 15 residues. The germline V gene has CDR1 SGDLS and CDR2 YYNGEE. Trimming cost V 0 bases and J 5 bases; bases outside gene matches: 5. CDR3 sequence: CASSVVGAGNNEQFF. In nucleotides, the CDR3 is TGTGCCAGCAGCGTAGTAGGAGCGGGGAACAATGAGCAGTTCTTC.

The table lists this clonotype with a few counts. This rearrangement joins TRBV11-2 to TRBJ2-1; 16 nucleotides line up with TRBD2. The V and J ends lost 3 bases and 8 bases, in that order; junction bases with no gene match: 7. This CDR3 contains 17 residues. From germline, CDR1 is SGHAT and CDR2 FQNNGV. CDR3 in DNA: TGTGCCAGCAGCTTGGGACTAGCGGGAGGGGTGATTGATGAGCAGTTCTTC. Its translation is CASSLGLAGGVIDEQFF.

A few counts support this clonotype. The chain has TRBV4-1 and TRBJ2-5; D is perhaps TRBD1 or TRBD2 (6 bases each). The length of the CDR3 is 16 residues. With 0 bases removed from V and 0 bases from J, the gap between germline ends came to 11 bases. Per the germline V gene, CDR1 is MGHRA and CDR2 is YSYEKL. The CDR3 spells CASSQDRGGYQETQYF. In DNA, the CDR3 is TGCGCCAGCAGCCAAGACAGAGGGGGGTACCAAGAGACCCAGTACTTC.

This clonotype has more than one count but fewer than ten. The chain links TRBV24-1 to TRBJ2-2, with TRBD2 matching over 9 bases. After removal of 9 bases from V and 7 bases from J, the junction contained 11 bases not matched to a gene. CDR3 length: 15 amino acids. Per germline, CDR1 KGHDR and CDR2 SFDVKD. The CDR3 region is CATHPGAGGGGELFF. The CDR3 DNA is TGTGCCACCCATCCCGGAGCGGGGGGTGGCGGGGAGCTGTTTTTT.

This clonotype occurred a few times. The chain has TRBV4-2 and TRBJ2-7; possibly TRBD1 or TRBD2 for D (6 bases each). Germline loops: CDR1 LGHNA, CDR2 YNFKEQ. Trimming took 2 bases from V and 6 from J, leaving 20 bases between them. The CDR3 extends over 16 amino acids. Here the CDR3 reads CASSQSPRELQGEQYF. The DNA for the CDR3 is TGTGCCAGCAGCCAATCTCCACGGGAGTTACAGGGCGAGCAGTACTTC.